A selection of T cell receptor beta chains follows, all from one sample in a study of blood T cells in healthy people across ages. TCRdb re-called the 5' RACE reads with MiXCR, one entry per CDR3 protein. The profile shows 550,000 to 800,000 distinct CDR3 sequences, 32% of them singletons. Sequencing used blood. The receptors originated from a woman aged 80 or older in good health. The CDR3 runs from the conserved cysteine through the conserved F or W.

v_call	j_call	cdr3_aa
TRBV6-5	TRBJ2-5	CASSSSGTGKETQYF
TRBV29-1	TRBJ2-1	CSVGTSGAYHEQFF
TRBV29-1	TRBJ1-1	CSGEQGRGTEAFF
TRBV6-6	TRBJ2-1	CASSFTGSPGITYNEQFF
TRBV20-1	TRBJ2-3	CSASGDGPSAPDTQYF
TRBV20-1	TRBJ1-6	CSAWLNNSPLHF
TRBV19	TRBJ1-2	CASRLLDGDYGYTF
TRBV20-1	TRBJ1-2	CSAGGVSNYGYTF
TRBV6-2/TRBV6-3	TRBJ1-1	CASSYLTAEAFF
TRBV20-1	TRBJ2-7	CSLHRGAGRYEQYF
TRBV5-1	TRBJ2-2	CASSLAVGELFF
TRBV28	TRBJ2-5	CASSLPGTGTETQYF
TRBV7-6	TRBJ1-6	CASSSTPGNRYNSPLHF
TRBV5-1	TRBJ1-2	CASSITRTGGNGYTF
TRBV28	TRBJ2-6	CASSPHNSGANVLTF
TRBV20-1	TRBJ1-1	CSARDREVAQAFF
TRBV20-1	TRBJ1-5	CSAGGGSSNQPQHF
TRBV5-1	TRBJ1-1	CASSLDQGRSAFF
TRBV2	TRBJ2-5	CAGRLHPDRVKPETQYF
TRBV27	TRBJ1-5	CASSLSGAGWQPQHF
TRBV25-1	TRBJ1-2	CASSDPGRPGGYTF
TRBV5-1	TRBJ1-3	CASSRGQLGNTIYF
TRBV27	TRBJ1-1	CASSLSRQGRGEAFF
TRBV20-1	TRBJ1-2	CSAIRTGNYLGYTF
TRBV9	TRBJ2-1	CASSVGQGRYNEQFF
TRBV7-9	TRBJ1-5	CASSFHNQPQHF
TRBV2	TRBJ1-5	CAGKQGANQPQHF
TRBV3-1	TRBJ2-2	CASSLLPTGLTGELFF
TRBV20-1	TRBJ2-3	CSARPTPGTSGGASSRRTDTQYF
TRBV6-5	TRBJ2-7	CASSYSRDRGTQYF
TRBV6-5	TRBJ2-7	CASSWGDRSSYEQYF
TRBV20-1	TRBJ2-5	CSARDVAGGTRQYF
TRBV27	TRBJ2-7	CASSYVGVGEQYFGPGYF
TRBV6-2/TRBV6-3	TRBJ1-5	CATSVNSNQPQHF
TRBV15	TRBJ2-1	CATSSLRTAPFLTGNEQFF
TRBV3-1	TRBJ1-5	CASSLGRSNQPQQF
TRBV20-1	TRBJ2-1	CSAWTYYNEQFF
TRBV4-2	TRBJ1-4	CASSRNHRGTNEKLFF
TRBV27	TRBJ1-1	CASSLSGGLNTEAFF
TRBV12-3/TRBV12-4	TRBJ2-3	CASSQQGGGSADTQYF
TRBV19	TRBJ1-4	CASSTWDSASEKLFF
TRBV9	TRBJ2-5	CASSPRGQGARQETQYF
TRBV7-2	TRBJ2-3	CASSSTSGVYTQYF
TRBV30	TRBJ2-7	CAWSIQADYEQYF
TRBV9	TRBJ2-1	CASSVEGLDNEQFF
TRBV7-2	TRBJ2-4	CASSLAGGRGKNIQYF
TRBV5-1	TRBJ2-1	CASSLTNRVPAYNEQFF
TRBV29-1	TRBJ2-5	CSGRSGQETQYF
TRBV28	TRBJ1-5	CASSLPQGYGQPQHF
TRBV5-1	TRBJ1-2	CASSLGGQKFGYTF
TRBV14	TRBJ2-1	CASSQKGGVGLGKFF
TRBV7-2	TRBJ2-3	CASSLVGRVTSTDTQYF
TRBV30	TRBJ2-7	CAWSAGGYEQYF